The source of this T cell receptor (beta chain) is a study of T-cell memory formation after mild COVID-19. CDR1 and CDR2 from the germline V gene are SGHTA and FQGTGA. This CDR3 has 14 amino acids. Trimming pared 4 bases from V and 0 bases from J, leaving 6 bases between. This clonotype turned up a few times. Its antigen is as yet unknown. Constant-segment-primed 5'RACE gave TCR alpha and TCR beta cDNA libraries with sample barcodes and UMIs. Using its own MiXCR run on the 5' RACE reads, TCRdb lists one record per CDR3 protein. The sample has just over 400,000 distinct CDR3 sequences; around a quarter are singletons. Study outcomes and limitations: Some clones that responded were present in memory (sampled pre-infection), which suggests cross-reactive memory joined.

Source material: PBMCs or a T cell subset sorted from them (not recorded which). The genes are TRBV7-3 and TRBJ2-2; D not certain. This TCR was recovered from an adult woman who had mild COVID-19 (a few samples of this study predate the infection). Cell type and time point are not known. The CDR3 region is CASSSFPNTGELFF. As DNA, the CDR3 is TGTGCCAGCAGCTCGTTCCCGAACACCGGGGAGCTGTTTTTT.